The present entry profiles one T cell receptor beta chain with its context. The antigen is unknown. This entry is derived from a study of cytomegalovirus exposure and HLA in healthy donors. The donors gave bone marrow, and they were healthy. Study observations and caveats: A later analysis found that most CMV-associated TCR beta chains appeared HLA-restricted. There were several of the most significant clusters that appeared linked to common viral pathogens in a later analysis. Cytomegalovirus association was listed for 164 TCR beta chains.

Vbeta (60) and Jbeta (13) primers were used in the PCR. Method: immunoSEQ multiplex PCR; TCRdb's copy keeps in-frame clones and lacks some. The sample consists of around 150,000 clones, roughly 80% of them appearing once. The CDR3 runs 15 residues. Germline CDR1 and CDR2: SGHTA and FQGNSA. V lost 5 bases and J lost 4; bases outside the gene matches: 10. The specimen was PBMCs. The clonotype comes from a woman aged 30 to 39 in good health and CMV-seropositive. This chain connects TRBV7-2 to TRBJ2-7, with 8 bases that match TRBD2. In DNA, the CDR3 is TGTGCCAGCAGCACCTCGGGGGCGGGGGGTTACGAGCAGTACTTC. It translates to CASSTSGAGGYEQYF. The whole variable domain, filled in from reference TRBV7-2 and TRBJ2-7, reads GAGVSQSPSNKVTEKGKDVELRCDPISGHTALYWYRQSLGQGLEFLIYFQGNSAPDKSGLPSDRFSAERTGGSVSTLTIQRTQQEDSAVYLCASSTSGAGGYEQYFGPGTRLTVT.